These T cell receptor beta chains were read from a single sample in a study of CD8 T cells in ankylosing spondylitis. TCRdb fed the 5' RACE reads into MiXCR, producing one record per CDR3 protein. The table has around 340,000 distinct CDR3 sequences, under 15% seen once. The sequenced sample consisted of blood, either unsorted or a sorted T cell fraction (not recorded which). The receptors shown here come from a male donor with ankylosing spondylitis or in good health (not recorded which). CDR3s include the opening cysteine and the closing phenylalanine or tryptophan. A D gene is named only where the DNA matches it firmly. For some rows the clone size is stated as once, few or many, or as a class when expanded; others skip it.

D gene: .
V gene: TRBV27
clone size: .
J gene: TRBJ2-3
CDR3 DNA: TGTGCCAGCAGTTCCCTTATGGTACAGGAAGATACGCAGTATTTT
CDR3 protein: CASSSLMVQEDTQYF

D gene: TRBD2
V gene: TRBV2
clone size: .
J gene: TRBJ2-3
CDR3 DNA: TGTGCCAGCTTACGGGACTTAGCGGGGGATACGCAGTATTTT
CDR3 protein: CASLRDLAGDTQYF

D gene: TRBD2
V gene: TRBV30
clone size: .
J gene: TRBJ2-7
CDR3 DNA: TGTGCCTGGGGACTAGCGGGAGTAAGCAACGAGCAGTACTTC
CDR3 protein: CAWGLAGVSNEQYF

D gene: .
V gene: TRBV15
clone size: few
J gene: TRBJ2-7
CDR3 DNA: TGTGCCACCAGCAGAGATCCCGGGGGCCGGTACGAGCAGTACTTC
CDR3 protein: CATSRDPGGRYEQYF

D gene: TRBD1
V gene: TRBV7-9
clone size: .
J gene: TRBJ2-5
CDR3 DNA: TGTGCCAGCATACGACAGGGAAGCACAGAGACCCAGTACTTC
CDR3 protein: CASIRQGSTETQYF

D gene: .
V gene: TRBV4-1
clone size: few
J gene: TRBJ2-3
CDR3 DNA: TGCGCCAGCAGCCAAGATCCAGGATACACAGATACGCAGTATTTT
CDR3 protein: CASSQDPGYTDTQYF

D gene: TRBD1
V gene: TRBV18
clone size: few
J gene: TRBJ2-7
CDR3 DNA: TGTGCCAGCTCACCATTGGACAGGAGGTACGAGCAGTACTTC
CDR3 protein: CASSPLDRRYEQYF

D gene: .
V gene: TRBV11-2
clone size: .
J gene: TRBJ2-3
CDR3 DNA: TGTGCCAGCAGCTTAGACGCGCTCGGCACAGATACGCAGTATTTT
CDR3 protein: CASSLDALGTDTQYF

D gene: .
V gene: TRBV6-2/TRBV6-3
clone size: .
J gene: TRBJ2-7
CDR3 DNA: TGTGCCAGCAGTTACCCGAGCCTATATGGGCTGCCACCCGAGCAGTACTTC
CDR3 protein: CASSYPSLYGLPPEQYF

D gene: .
V gene: TRBV18
clone size: many
J gene: TRBJ2-7
CDR3 DNA: TGTGCCAGCTCACCACCTGGTCTTTACGAGCAGTACTTC
CDR3 protein: CASSPPGLYEQYF

D gene: .
V gene: TRBV9
clone size: many
J gene: TRBJ2-7
CDR3 DNA: TGTGCCAGCTCGCCTGGGGGGCTAGGGTACTACGAGCAGTACTTC
CDR3 protein: CASSPGGLGYYEQYF

D gene: .
V gene: TRBV11-2
clone size: .
J gene: TRBJ2-1
CDR3 DNA: TGTGCCAGCAGCTCCGCCATGAGGAATGAGCAGTTCTTC
CDR3 protein: CASSSAMRNEQFF

D gene: .
V gene: TRBV4-1
clone size: few
J gene: TRBJ2-3
CDR3 DNA: TGCGCCAGCAGCTTCTTTCAGGGCTCGAACACAGATACGCAGTATTTT
CDR3 protein: CASSFFQGSNTDTQYF

D gene: TRBD2
V gene: TRBV30
clone size: .
J gene: TRBJ2-7
CDR3 DNA: TGTGCCTGGAGTGTAGGGGAGGGAAGATACGAGCAGTACTTC
CDR3 protein: CAWSVGEGRYEQYF

D gene: .
V gene: TRBV7-2
clone size: .
J gene: TRBJ2-1
CDR3 DNA: TGTGCCAGCAGCTCCAATGTCTACAATGAGCAGTTCTTC
CDR3 protein: CASSSNVYNEQFF

D gene: TRBD1
V gene: TRBV12-3/TRBV12-4
clone size: .
J gene: TRBJ2-7
CDR3 DNA: TGTGCCAGCCGACGGGACAGTAACTCCTACGAGCAGTACTTC
CDR3 protein: CASRRDSNSYEQYF

D gene: TRBD1
V gene: TRBV10-3
clone size: few
J gene: TRBJ1-1
CDR3 DNA: TGTGCCATCAGGGGGGACAGCTGGAACACTGAAGCTTTCTTT
CDR3 protein: CAIRGDSWNTEAFF

D gene: TRBD1
V gene: TRBV3-1
clone size: .
J gene: TRBJ1-2
CDR3 DNA: TGTGCCAGCAGCGGCAGGGGGACCATCGGAGGCTACACCTTC
CDR3 protein: CASSGRGTIGGYTF

D gene: .
V gene: TRBV7-9
clone size: .
J gene: TRBJ2-2
CDR3 DNA: TGTGCCAGCACCCCTAAACTAAGCGTGAACACCGGGGAGCTGTTTTTT
CDR3 protein: CASTPKLSVNTGELFF

D gene: TRBD1
V gene: TRBV7-9
clone size: .
J gene: TRBJ1-2
CDR3 DNA: TGTGCCAGCAGCACGACAGGGGTCAGGAGCTACACCTTC
CDR3 protein: CASSTTGVRSYTF

D gene: .
V gene: TRBV6-1
clone size: many
J gene: TRBJ2-1
CDR3 DNA: TGTGCCAGCAAGGCCACGGGGGACCCTTCCTACAATGAGCAGTTCTTC
CDR3 protein: CASKATGDPSYNEQFF

D gene: .
V gene: TRBV20-1
clone size: .
J gene: TRBJ2-3
CDR3 DNA: TGCAGTGCTAGGGACACTTCTAAAGGGGCACAAAATACGCAGTATTTT
CDR3 protein: CSARDTSKGAQNTQYF

D gene: .
V gene: TRBV12-3/TRBV12-4
clone size: .
J gene: TRBJ1-5
CDR3 DNA: TGTGCCAGCAGTTTGGCGGCAAAGGGTCAGCCCCAGCATTTT
CDR3 protein: CASSLAAKGQPQHF

D gene: .
V gene: TRBV4-1
clone size: .
J gene: TRBJ2-3
CDR3 DNA: TGCGCCAGCAGCCAAGTATTATTGGTAGATACGCAGTATTTT
CDR3 protein: CASSQVLLVDTQYF

D gene: TRBD1
V gene: TRBV18
clone size: .
J gene: TRBJ2-6
CDR3 DNA: TGTGCCAGCTCCCCAACGACAGGGGGAACTGGGGCCAACGTCCTGACTTTC
CDR3 protein: CASSPTTGGTGANVLTF

D gene: .
V gene: TRBV6-2/TRBV6-3
clone size: few
J gene: TRBJ2-7
CDR3 DNA: TGTGCCAGCAGTCCTGAGGAGGTGACAGGACAGTACTTC
CDR3 protein: CASSPEEVTGQYF

D gene: .
V gene: TRBV10-1
clone size: .
J gene: TRBJ1-2
CDR3 DNA: TGCGCCAGCAGTGAGTCCGGCAGGGATGGCTACACCTTC
CDR3 protein: CASSESGRDGYTF

D gene: .
V gene: TRBV5-1
clone size: .
J gene: TRBJ2-2
CDR3 DNA: TGCGCCAGCAGCTTGGTCTCAGCTGCCGGGGAGCTGTTTTTT
CDR3 protein: CASSLVSAAGELFF

D gene: TRBD2
V gene: TRBV3-1
clone size: few
J gene: TRBJ2-1
CDR3 DNA: TGTGCCAGCAGCCAAGATTCGGGGGGAAAGGGCGAGGAGCAGTTCTTC
CDR3 protein: CASSQDSGGKGEEQFF

D gene: .
V gene: TRBV9
clone size: .
J gene: TRBJ2-1
CDR3 DNA: TGTGCCAGCAGCGGGGACATCGACAATGAGCAGTTCTTC
CDR3 protein: CASSGDIDNEQFF

D gene: .
V gene: TRBV6-5
clone size: .
J gene: TRBJ1-1
CDR3 DNA: TGTGCCAGCAGTTACTCTTGGGAACTAAACGGTGAAGCTTTCTTT
CDR3 protein: CASSYSWELNGEAFF

D gene: TRBD1
V gene: TRBV5-1
clone size: .
J gene: TRBJ2-4
CDR3 DNA: TGCGCCAGCAGCACGGACAGGGGGCCGTACATTCAGTACTTC
CDR3 protein: CASSTDRGPYIQYF

D gene: TRBD2
V gene: TRBV10-3
clone size: few
J gene: TRBJ2-5
CDR3 DNA: TGTGCCACCGCGCTGCGTGAACGGACTAGCGGACAAGAGACCCAGTACTTC
CDR3 protein: CATALRERTSGQETQYF

D gene: TRBD1
V gene: TRBV5-1
clone size: few
J gene: TRBJ2-1
CDR3 DNA: TGCGCCAGCAGCTTGGCCCTTGGGTGGGACAGGGACAATGAGCAGTTCTTC
CDR3 protein: CASSLALGWDRDNEQFF

D gene: .
V gene: TRBV5-5
clone size: few
J gene: TRBJ2-7
CDR3 DNA: TGTGCCAGCAGCCTAATTACAGGGAACTCCTACGAGCAGTACTTC
CDR3 protein: CASSLITGNSYEQYF

D gene: TRBD1
V gene: TRBV7-2
clone size: few
J gene: TRBJ2-5
CDR3 DNA: TGTGCCAGCAGTTCGACAGGGTACGGTTCCCAGTACTTC
CDR3 protein: CASSSTGYGSQYF

D gene: .
V gene: TRBV6-1
clone size: .
J gene: TRBJ2-7
CDR3 DNA: TGTGCCAGCAGTGGGGACCGGGTCTCCTACGAGCAGTACTTC
CDR3 protein: CASSGDRVSYEQYF

D gene: .
V gene: TRBV20-1
clone size: few
J gene: TRBJ2-7
CDR3 DNA: TGCAGTGCTAGAGGGTACAAGTACGAGCAGTACTTC
CDR3 protein: CSARGYKYEQYF

D gene: .
V gene: TRBV5-1
clone size: few
J gene: TRBJ1-5
CDR3 DNA: TGCGCCAGCCATCCAGGGAGCAATCAGCCCCAGCATTTT
CDR3 protein: CASHPGSNQPQHF

D gene: .
V gene: TRBV20-1
clone size: few
J gene: TRBJ2-3
CDR3 DNA: TGCAGTGCTAGACTTGGAGCTAGCACAGATACGCAGTATTTT
CDR3 protein: CSARLGASTDTQYF

D gene: .
V gene: TRBV15
clone size: .
J gene: TRBJ2-7
CDR3 DNA: TGTGCCACCAGCAGAGGGGGGGCTGGCGCCTACGAGCAGTACTTC
CDR3 protein: CATSRGGAGAYEQYF

D gene: .
V gene: TRBV7-8
clone size: .
J gene: TRBJ2-2
CDR3 DNA: TGTGCCAGCAGCTTTACAGGGAAAACCGGGGAGCTGTTTTTT
CDR3 protein: CASSFTGKTGELFF

D gene: TRBD2
V gene: TRBV5-1
clone size: .
J gene: TRBJ2-7
CDR3 DNA: TGCGCCAGCAGCTACGGGAGCGGGGGGGCCAGCTACGAGCAGTACTTC
CDR3 protein: CASSYGSGGASYEQYF

D gene: TRBD1
V gene: TRBV3-1
clone size: few
J gene: TRBJ2-5
CDR3 DNA: TGTGCCAGCAGCCAGTGGGACAGGGAAGAGACCCAGTACTTC
CDR3 protein: CASSQWDREETQYF

D gene: TRBD1
V gene: TRBV9
clone size: few
J gene: TRBJ1-1
CDR3 DNA: TGTGCCAGCAGCCCCTGGGGACAGGGCTACACTGAAGCTTTCTTT
CDR3 protein: CASSPWGQGYTEAFF

D gene: TRBD1
V gene: TRBV7-8
clone size: .
J gene: TRBJ1-6
CDR3 DNA: TGTGCCAGCAGCCGGGGGACAGGGGTAGCTGGGGCCAATTCACCCCTCCACTTT
CDR3 protein: CASSRGTGVAGANSPLHF